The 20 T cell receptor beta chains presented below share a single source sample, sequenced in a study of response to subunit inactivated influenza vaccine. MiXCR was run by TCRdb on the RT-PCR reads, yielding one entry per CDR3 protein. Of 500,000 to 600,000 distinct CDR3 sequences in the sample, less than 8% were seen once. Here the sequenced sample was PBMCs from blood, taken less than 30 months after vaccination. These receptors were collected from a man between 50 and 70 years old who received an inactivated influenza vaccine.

CDR3 loop: CAISDWGGSGANVLTF. The CDR3 DNA follows: TGTGCCATCAGTGACTGGGGGGGTTCCGGGGCCAACGTCCTGACTTTC. The V call is TRBV10-3, the J call TRBJ2-6; 7 nucleotides match TRBD2. CDR3 length: 16 residues. The V gene end was trimmed by 3 bases and the J gene end by 4 bases; junction bases not matched to a gene: 6. The germline V gene encodes CDR1 ENHRY and CDR2 SYGVKD.

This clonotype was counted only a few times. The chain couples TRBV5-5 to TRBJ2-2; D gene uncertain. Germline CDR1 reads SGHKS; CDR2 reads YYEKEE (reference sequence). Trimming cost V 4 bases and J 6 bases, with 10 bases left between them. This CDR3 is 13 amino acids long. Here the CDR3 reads CASSLIQPGELFF. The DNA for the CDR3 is TGTGCCAGCAGCCTTATACAGCCCGGGGAGCTGTTTTTT.

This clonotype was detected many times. CDR3 DNA sequence: TGCGCCAGCAGCCAGGGGTGGGACACTGAAGCTTTCTTT. Protein product: CASSQGWDTEAFF. V is TRBV4-1 and J is TRBJ1-1; no reliable D call. V gave up 3 bases and J gave up 3 bases, with 8 bases separating them. The CDR3 totals 13 residues. Germline-derived CDR1 and CDR2 are MGHRA and YSYEKL.

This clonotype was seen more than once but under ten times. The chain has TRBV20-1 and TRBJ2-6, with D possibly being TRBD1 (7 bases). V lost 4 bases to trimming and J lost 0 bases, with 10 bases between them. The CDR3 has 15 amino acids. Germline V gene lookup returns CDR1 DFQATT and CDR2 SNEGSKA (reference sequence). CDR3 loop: CSATGGSSGANVLTF. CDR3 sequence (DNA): TGCAGTGCTACAGGGGGGAGCTCTGGGGCCAACGTCCTGACTTTC.

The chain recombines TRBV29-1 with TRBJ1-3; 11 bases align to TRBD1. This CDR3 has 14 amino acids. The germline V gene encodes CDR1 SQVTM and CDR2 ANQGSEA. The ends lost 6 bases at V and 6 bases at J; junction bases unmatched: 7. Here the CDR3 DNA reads TGCAGCGTCACCCTAGGACAGGGGGCAAACACCATATATTTT. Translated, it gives CSVTLGQGANTIYF.

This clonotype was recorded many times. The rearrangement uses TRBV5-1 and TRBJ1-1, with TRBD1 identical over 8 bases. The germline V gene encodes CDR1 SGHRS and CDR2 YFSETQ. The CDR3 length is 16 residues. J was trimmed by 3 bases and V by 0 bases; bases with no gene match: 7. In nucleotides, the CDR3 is TGCGCCAGCAGCTTGGGGTCAGGGGGCGCGGACACTGAAGCTTTCTTT. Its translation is CASSLGSGGADTEAFF. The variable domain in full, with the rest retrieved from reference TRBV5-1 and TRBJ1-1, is KAGVTQTPRYLIKTRGQQVTLSCSPISGHRSVSWYQQTPGQGLQFLFEYFSETQRNKGNFPGRFSGRQFSNSRSEMNVSTLELGDSALYLCASSLGSGGADTEAFFGQGTRLTVV.

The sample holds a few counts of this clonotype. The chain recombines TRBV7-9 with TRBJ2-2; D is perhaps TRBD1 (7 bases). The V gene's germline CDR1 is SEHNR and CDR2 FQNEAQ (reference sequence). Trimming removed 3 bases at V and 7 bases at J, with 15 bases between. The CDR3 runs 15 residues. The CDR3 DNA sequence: TGTGCCAGCAGCTTCGCGGGACAGATTGGCGGGGAGCTGTTTTTT. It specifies CASSFAGQIGGELFF.

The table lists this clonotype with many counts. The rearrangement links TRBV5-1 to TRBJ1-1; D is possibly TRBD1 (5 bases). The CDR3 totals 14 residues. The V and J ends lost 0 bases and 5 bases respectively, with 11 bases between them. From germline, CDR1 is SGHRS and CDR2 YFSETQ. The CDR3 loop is CASSLDRGGTEAFF. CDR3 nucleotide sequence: TGCGCCAGCAGCTTGGATAGGGGAGGAACTGAAGCTTTCTTT. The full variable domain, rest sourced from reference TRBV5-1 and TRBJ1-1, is KAGVTQTPRYLIKTRGQQVTLSCSPISGHRSVSWYQQTPGQGLQFLFEYFSETQRNKGNFPGRFSGRQFSNSRSEMNVSTLELGDSALYLCASSLDRGGTEAFFGQGTRLTVV.

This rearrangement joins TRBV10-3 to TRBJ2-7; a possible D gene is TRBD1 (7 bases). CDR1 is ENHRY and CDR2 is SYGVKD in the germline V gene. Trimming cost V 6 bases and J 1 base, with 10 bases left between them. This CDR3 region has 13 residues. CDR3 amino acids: CAIRGGQSYEQYF. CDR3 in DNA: TGTGCCATCAGGGGGGGACAGTCCTACGAGCAGTACTTC.

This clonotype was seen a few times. CDR3 protein: CASSCDLPDGNGFEQFF. The CDR3 DNA reads TGTGCCAGCAGCTGCGACCTTCCGGACGGAAACGGGTTTGAGCAGTTCTTC. This chain joins TRBV7-2 and TRBJ2-1, with unresolved D. V dropped 4 bases and J dropped 9 bases, with 25 bases sitting between them. The CDR3 totals 17 residues. Germline CDR1 is SGHTA and CDR2 is FQGNSA.

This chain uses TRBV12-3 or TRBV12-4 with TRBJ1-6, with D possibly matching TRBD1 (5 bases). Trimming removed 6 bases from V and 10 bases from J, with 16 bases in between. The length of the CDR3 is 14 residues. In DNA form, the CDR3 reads TGTGCCAGCAGCGACCGGGGGGGAAGGTCACCCCTCCACTTT. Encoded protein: CASSDRGGRSPLHF.

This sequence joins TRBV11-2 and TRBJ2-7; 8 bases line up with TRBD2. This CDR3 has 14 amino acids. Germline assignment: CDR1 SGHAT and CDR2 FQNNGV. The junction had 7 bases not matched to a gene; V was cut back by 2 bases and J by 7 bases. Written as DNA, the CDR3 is TGTGCCAGCAGCTTAAAAAGGACTAGCTATGAGCAGTACTTC. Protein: CASSLKRTSYEQYF.

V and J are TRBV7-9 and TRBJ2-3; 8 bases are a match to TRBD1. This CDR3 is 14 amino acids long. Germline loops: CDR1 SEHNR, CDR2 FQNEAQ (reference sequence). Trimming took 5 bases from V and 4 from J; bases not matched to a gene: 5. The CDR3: CASSQGDRPDTQYF. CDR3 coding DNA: TGTGCCAGCAGCCAAGGGGACAGGCCAGATACGCAGTATTTT.

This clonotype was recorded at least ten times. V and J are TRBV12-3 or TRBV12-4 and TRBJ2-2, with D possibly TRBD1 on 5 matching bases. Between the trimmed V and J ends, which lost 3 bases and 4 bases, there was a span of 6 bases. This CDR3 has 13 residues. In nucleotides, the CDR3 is TGTGCCAGCAGTTTGCAGGGCACCGGGGAGCTGTTTTTT. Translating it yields CASSLQGTGELFF.

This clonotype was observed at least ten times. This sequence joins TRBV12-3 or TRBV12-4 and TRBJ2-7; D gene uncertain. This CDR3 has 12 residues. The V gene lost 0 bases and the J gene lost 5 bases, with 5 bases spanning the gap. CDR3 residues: CASSLAGDEQYF. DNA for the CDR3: TGTGCCAGCAGTTTAGCAGGAGACGAGCAGTACTTC.

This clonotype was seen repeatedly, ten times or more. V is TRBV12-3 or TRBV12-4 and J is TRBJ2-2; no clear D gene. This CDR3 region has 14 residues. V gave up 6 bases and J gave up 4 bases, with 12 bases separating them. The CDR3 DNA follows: TGTGCCAGCAGAAAACCGGGCAGCACCGGGGAGCTGTTTTTT. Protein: CASRKPGSTGELFF.

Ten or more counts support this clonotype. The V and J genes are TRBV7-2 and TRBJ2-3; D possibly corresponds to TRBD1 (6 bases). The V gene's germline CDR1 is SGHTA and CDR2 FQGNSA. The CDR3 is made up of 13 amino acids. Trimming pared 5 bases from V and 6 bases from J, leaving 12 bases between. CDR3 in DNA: TGTGCCAGCAGCACCGACAGGCTTGATACGCAGTATTTT. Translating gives CASSTDRLDTQYF.

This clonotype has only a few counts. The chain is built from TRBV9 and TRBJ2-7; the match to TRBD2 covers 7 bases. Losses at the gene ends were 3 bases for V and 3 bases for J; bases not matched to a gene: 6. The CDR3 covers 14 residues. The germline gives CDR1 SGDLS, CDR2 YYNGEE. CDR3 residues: CASSAGLVNYEQYF. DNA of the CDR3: TGTGCCAGCAGCGCCGGACTAGTCAACTACGAGCAGTACTTC.

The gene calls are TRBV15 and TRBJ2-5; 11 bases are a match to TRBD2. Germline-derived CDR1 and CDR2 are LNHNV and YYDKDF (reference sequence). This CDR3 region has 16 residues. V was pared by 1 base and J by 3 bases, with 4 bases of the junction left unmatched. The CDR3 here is CATSRGLAGGEETQYF. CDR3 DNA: TGTGCCACCAGCAGAGGGCTAGCGGGAGGCGAAGAGACCCAGTACTTC.

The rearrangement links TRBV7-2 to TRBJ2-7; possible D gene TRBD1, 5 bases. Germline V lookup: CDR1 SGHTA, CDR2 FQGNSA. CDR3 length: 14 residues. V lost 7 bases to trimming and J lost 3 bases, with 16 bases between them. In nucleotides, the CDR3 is TGTGCCAGCACCAACCCCCAGGGAAGCTACGAGCAGTACTTC. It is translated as CASTNPQGSYEQYF. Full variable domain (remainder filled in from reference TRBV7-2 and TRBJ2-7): GAGVSQSPSNKVTEKGKDVELRCDPISGHTALYWYRQSLGQGLEFLIYFQGNSAPDKSGLPSDRFSAERTGGSVSTLTIQRTQQEDSAVYLCASTNPQGSYEQYFGPGTRLTVT.